This T cell receptor (beta chain) was recorded in a study of beta chain features in type 1 diabetes. The study's findings and limits: Cells expressing TCR highly could be over-represented by cDNA sequencing. TCRB repertoires of naive, central memory and Treg cells appeared more similar among patients than among healthy donors.

Expressed TCRB transcripts were sequenced after all isolated RNA was converted to cDNA. Using immunoSEQ multiplex PCR, the repertoire was profiled, and TCRdb retains in-frame clones only, with some absent. The table lists 60,000 or so clones, approximately 59% of them singletons. Turning to this clone: Antigen: not known.

The sample consisted of Tregs from blood. This clonotype originated in a young woman in good health.

The CDR3: CASSLQLAGGPVSDTQYF. The CDR3 DNA follows: TGCGCCAGCAGCTTGCAGCTAGCGGGAGGGCCGGTGTCAGATACGCAGTATTTT. The chain carries TRBV5-1 and TRBJ2-3, with TRBD2 identical over 12 bases. Germline trimming cut 1 base from V and 4 bases from J; bases unmatched to any gene: 10. Germline lookup yields CDR1 SGHRS and CDR2 YFSETQ. The CDR3 length is 18 residues.